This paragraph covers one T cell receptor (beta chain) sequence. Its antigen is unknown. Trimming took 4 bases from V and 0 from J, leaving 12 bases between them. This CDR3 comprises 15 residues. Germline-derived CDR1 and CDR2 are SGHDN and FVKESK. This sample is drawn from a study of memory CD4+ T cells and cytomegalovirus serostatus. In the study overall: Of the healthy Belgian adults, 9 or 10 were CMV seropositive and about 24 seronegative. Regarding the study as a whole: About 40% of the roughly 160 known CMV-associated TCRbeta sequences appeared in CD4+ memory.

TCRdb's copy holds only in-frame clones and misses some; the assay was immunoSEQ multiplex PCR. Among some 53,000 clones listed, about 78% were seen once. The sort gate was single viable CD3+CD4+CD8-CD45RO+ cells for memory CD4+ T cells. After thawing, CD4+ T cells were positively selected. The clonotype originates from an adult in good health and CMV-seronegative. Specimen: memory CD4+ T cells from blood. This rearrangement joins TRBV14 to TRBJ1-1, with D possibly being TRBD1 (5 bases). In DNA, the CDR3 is TGTGCCAGCAGCCCATTTACAGGAGTGAACACTGAAGCTTTCTTT. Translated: CASSPFTGVNTEAFF.